The 25 T cell receptor beta chains reported below all come from one sample, sequenced in a study of human T cells and chemical hapten exposure. As to time point: patch test 1, 2 weeks after DPC sensitization. The treatment: therapeutic diphenylcyclopropenone sensitization with weekly scalp DPC. One entry per CDR3 protein, called by TCRdb with MiXCR from the RACE reads. The sample records just over 80,000 distinct CDR3 sequences, around a tenth being singletons. Here the sequenced sample was whole blood, taken in connection with sensitization to the hapten diphenylcyclopropenone (DPC). Receptors originate from a woman aged 45 to 65 with alopecia areata. Some clones in this sample may be carry-over from other donors' samples.

This chain uses TRBV28 with TRBJ1-4; D is perhaps TRBD1 (6 bases). CDR1 and CDR2 from the germline V gene are MDHEN and SYDVKM. V was clipped by 6 bases and J by 10 bases, with 18 bases between them. This CDR3 is 14 amino acids long. This CDR3 reads CASSLGGAGAKLFF. DNA of the CDR3: TGTGCCAGCAGCTTAGGGGGGGCCGGGGCAAAACTGTTTTTT.

This clonotype has only a few counts. The V and J genes are TRBV5-6 and TRBJ1-5, with D perhaps TRBD1 (5 bases). Germline V lookup: CDR1 SGHDT, CDR2 YYEEEE. The V gene lost 3 bases and the J gene lost 11 bases, with 15 bases spanning the gap. This CDR3 is 13 amino acids long. CDR3 sequence reads: CASSSPGIGTQHF. In DNA form, the CDR3 reads TGTGCCAGCAGCTCCCCAGGGATCGGGACCCAGCATTTT.

This clonotype came up many times. The J gene is TRBJ1-2, the V gene TRBV19, with D perhaps matching TRBD1 (5 bases). Trimming took 3 bases from V and 3 from J, leaving 8 bases between them. This CDR3 spans 13 amino acids. From germline, CDR1 is LNHDA and CDR2 SQIVND (reference sequence). The CDR3 DNA reads as TGTGCCAGTAGTATGTGGGGCGACTATGGCTACACCTTC. This codes for CASSMWGDYGYTF.

This clonotype was found many times. The chain joins TRBV12-3 or TRBV12-4 to TRBJ2-1; D possibly uses TRBD1 or TRBD2 (5 bases each). This CDR3 has 11 amino acids. Deletions cut 8 bases from V and 6 bases from J, with 8 bases between. The CDR3: CASGGFNEQFF. The CDR3 DNA reads as TGTGCCAGCGGGGGATTCAATGAGCAGTTCTTC.

In this sample, this clonotype turned up a few times. This chain links TRBV4-1 with TRBJ2-4; 10 nucleotides align to TRBD2. The CDR3 consists of 15 residues. Per germline, CDR1 MGHRA and CDR2 YSYEKL. V shed 0 bases, J shed 6 bases, and the junction held 2 bases outside the gene matches. DNA for the CDR3: TGCGCCAGCAGCCAAGATAGCGGGGGGCCAAACATTCAGTACTTC. It specifies CASSQDSGGPNIQYF.

In this sample, this clonotype turned up many times. The J gene is TRBJ2-5, the V gene TRBV18, with TRBD1 matching over 10 bases. The CDR3 extends over 15 amino acids. V was pared by 4 bases and J by 2 bases, with 4 bases of the junction left unmatched. CDR1 and CDR2 (germline): KGHSH, LQKENI. CDR3 loop: CASSLDRGEQETQYF. In DNA, the CDR3 is TGTGCCAGCTCACTGGACAGGGGGGAACAAGAGACCCAGTACTTC.

V and J are TRBV11-1 and TRBJ2-3, with 10 bases fitting TRBD2. Germline CDR1 and CDR2: SGHAT and FQDESV (reference sequence). With V trimmed by 5 bases and J by 3 bases, 5 bases remained unmatched. CDR3 length: 15 amino acids. The CDR3: CASSLQTSGTDTQYF. In DNA, the CDR3 is TGTGCCAGCAGCCTCCAGACTAGCGGGACAGATACGCAGTATTTT.

Details on this clonotype: Mismatch with germline at one junction end may stem from a read error. The V call is TRBV10-3, the J call TRBJ2-7; D is uncertain. The CDR3 consists of 11 residues. CDR1 ENHRY and CDR2 SYGVKD come from the germline V gene. The CDR3 region has the DNA TGTGCCATCAGTGAGCTTCCGGGCCAGACTTTC. Protein: CAISELPGQTF.

This clonotype was observed a handful of times. The rearrangement links TRBV11-2 to TRBJ1-5; D uncertain. Trimming stripped 0 bases from V and 6 bases from J, with 9 bases between. The germline CDR1 and CDR2 sequences are SGHAT and FQNNGV. The CDR3 is 14 amino acids. The CDR3 region has the DNA TGTGCCAGCAGCTTAGAGCCAGTGGGTCAGCCCCAGCATTTT. Its protein is CASSLEPVGQPQHF.

This clonotype was found many times. The chain is built from TRBV7-9 and TRBJ2-1, with TRBD2 matching 10 bases. The length of the CDR3 is 14 residues. The ends lost 5 bases at V and 9 bases at J; junction bases unmatched: 7. Looked up from germline, CDR1 is SEHNR and CDR2 is FQNEAQ (reference sequence). The CDR3 coding sequence is TGTGCCAGCAGCCCCCCGCTAGCGGGAGTTGAGCAGTTCTTC. As protein: CASSPPLAGVEQFF.

This clonotype was seen ten or more times. This rearrangement joins TRBV28 to TRBJ2-3; TRBD1 might be the D (6 bases). This CDR3 comprises 14 residues. Deletions cut 5 bases from V and 6 bases from J, with 15 bases between. CDR1 is MDHEN, CDR2 SYDVKM, per germline. The CDR3: CASSPRGGSDTQYF. The CDR3 DNA reads as TGTGCCAGCAGTCCCCGAGGGGGATCGGATACGCAGTATTTT. The full variable domain, rest sourced from reference TRBV28 and TRBJ2-3, is DVKVTQSSRYLVKRTGEKVFLECVQDMDHENMFWYRQDPGLGLRLIYFSYDVKMKEKGDIPEGYSVSREKKERFSLILESASTNQTSMYLCASSPRGGSDTQYFGPGTRLTVL.

Ten or more counts support this clonotype. The chain combines TRBV20-1 with TRBJ2-2; TRBD2 matches at 10 bases. V lost 6 bases to trimming and J lost 3 bases; unmatched junction nucleotides: 7. There are 15 residues in the CDR3. In germline, CDR1 is DFQATT, CDR2 SNEGSKA (reference sequence). Written as DNA, the CDR3 is TGCAGTGCCACTCCAAGCGGGGGGGACACCGGGGAGCTGTTTTTT. Translated, it gives CSATPSGGDTGELFF.

This clonotype was seen repeatedly, ten times or more. The chain uses TRBV9 and TRBJ2-3, with D possibly being TRBD1 or TRBD2 (5 bases each). V lost 7 bases, J lost 3 bases, and 12 bases lay in between. The germline V gene has CDR1 SGDLS and CDR2 YYNGEE. The CDR3 spans 13 residues. This CDR3 reads CASGGRRTDTQYF. The CDR3, as DNA: TGTGCCAGCGGGGGAAGGAGGACAGATACGCAGTATTTT.

The chain carries TRBV5-6 and TRBJ1-3; D call uncertain. The CDR3 has 15 amino acids. Germline V gene sequence: CDR1 SGHDT, CDR2 YYEEEE. Trimming stripped 1 base from V and 0 bases from J, with 8 bases between. The CDR3 coding sequence is TGTGCCAGCAGCTTGCCGGCAGCCTCTGGAAACACCATATATTTT. Translation: CASSLPAASGNTIYF. The full variable domain, in which reference TRBV5-6 and TRBJ1-3 provide the parts outside the CDR3, is DAGVTQSPTHLIKTRGQQVTLRCSPKSGHDTVSWYQQALGQGPQFIFQYYEEEERQRGNFPDRFSGHQFPNYSSELNVNALLLGDSALYLCASSLPAASGNTIYFGEGSWLTVV.

The sample holds many counts of this clonotype. The gene calls are TRBV6-1 and TRBJ1-1; possibly TRBD1 for D (5 bases). The CDR3 is 14 amino acids. Per germline, CDR1 MNHNS and CDR2 SASEGT. Trimming pared 6 bases from V and 6 bases from J, leaving 17 bases between. Written as DNA, the CDR3 is TGTGCCAGCAGGGAAAGGGGACGGTCCCCTGAAGCTTTCTTT. Residues: CASRERGRSPEAFF.

The table lists this clonotype with many counts. The rearrangement uses TRBV11-2 and TRBJ2-5, with D possibly being TRBD2 (6 bases). This CDR3 contains 14 residues. CDR1 and CDR2 (germline): SGHAT, FQNNGV. V dropped 1 base and J dropped 9 bases, with 15 bases sitting between them. The CDR3 here is CASSLGGASPAQYF. The CDR3 region has the DNA TGTGCCAGCAGCTTAGGCGGGGCCTCTCCGGCCCAGTACTTC. Based on the CDR3 plus reference TRBV11-2 and TRBJ2-5, the full variable domain is EAGVAQSPRYKIIEKRQSVAFWCNPISGHATLYWYQQILGQGPKLLIQFQNNGVVDDSQLPKDRFSAERLKGVDSTLKIQPAKLEDSAVYLCASSLGGASPAQYFGPGTRLLVL.

This clonotype occurred many times. This chain uses TRBV20-1 with TRBJ1-5; TRBD1 might be the D (5 bases). The V gene's germline CDR1 is DFQATT and CDR2 SNEGSKA (reference sequence). The CDR3 runs 13 residues. The V and J ends lost 5 bases and 5 bases respectively, with 13 bases between them. CDR3 amino acids: CSAGAPGHQPQHF. In DNA, the CDR3 is TGCAGTGCTGGGGCCCCGGGCCATCAGCCCCAGCATTTT.

This clonotype has ten or more counts. The chain recombines TRBV28 with TRBJ1-1; D is unclear. Trimming removed 3 bases at V and 0 bases at J, with 8 bases between. The CDR3 totals 14 residues. From germline, CDR1 is MDHEN and CDR2 SYDVKM. The CDR3 nucleotides are TGTGCCAGCAGTTTTCCCGGGTTGAACACTGAAGCTTTCTTT. It encodes CASSFPGLNTEAFF.

This clonotype was seen many times. The rearrangement uses TRBV20-1 and TRBJ1-3, with D unresolved. This CDR3 region has 15 residues. The germline CDR1 and CDR2 sequences are DFQATT and SNEGSKA (reference sequence). Trimming pared 5 bases from V and 0 bases from J, leaving 14 bases between. The CDR3 reads CSAADGHFSGNTIYF. In DNA form, the CDR3 reads TGCAGTGCTGCGGACGGCCACTTCTCTGGAAACACCATATATTTT.

The chain is built from TRBV7-9 and TRBJ2-1, with 11 nucleotides matching TRBD2. The CDR3 has 15 amino acids. The V gene end was trimmed by 6 bases and the J gene end by 3 bases; junction bases not matched to a gene: 4. Germline CDR1 reads SEHNR; CDR2 reads FQNEAQ (reference sequence). In DNA form, the CDR3 reads TGTGCCAGCAGTACCGGGACTAGCGGCTACAATGAGCAGTTCTTC. Protein: CASSTGTSGYNEQFF.

This clonotype has only a few counts. The chain uses TRBV20-1 and TRBJ2-1; D perhaps matches TRBD2 (6 bases). Germline V lookup: CDR1 DFQATT, CDR2 SNEGSKA (reference sequence). V lost 3 bases and J lost 15, with 15 bases in between. The CDR3 extends over 11 amino acids. CDR3 nucleotides: TGCAGTGCTAGCCCTCTGGGGAGGCTGTTCTTC. This encodes CSASPLGRLFF.

This clonotype showed up just a few times. The J gene is TRBJ1-3, the V gene TRBV11-2, with D possibly TRBD1 on 5 matching bases. CDR3 length: 12 amino acids. Trimming left V 6 bases short and J 7 bases short, with 10 bases between. Looked up from germline, CDR1 is SGHAT and CDR2 is FQNNGV. CDR3 coding DNA: TGTGCCAGCAGGGTCGGGGGGAACACCATATATTTT. It translates to CASRVGGNTIYF.

There are many counts of this clonotype. V and J are TRBV7-3 and TRBJ2-3; TRBD2 is a possible D gene (6 bases). The CDR3 runs 16 residues. Germline CDR1 SGHTA, CDR2 FQGTGA. Deletions cut 2 bases from V and 0 bases from J, with 12 bases between. The chain's CDR3 is CASSLRPSASTDTQYF. The CDR3 DNA is TGTGCCAGCAGCTTACGTCCTAGCGCGAGCACAGATACGCAGTATTTT.

This clonotype has a count of ten or more. This chain connects TRBV20-1 to TRBJ2-2; D possibly corresponds to TRBD1 (8 bases). V shed 1 base and J shed 4 bases, with 19 bases lying between them. The CDR3 has 17 residues. In germline, CDR1 is DFQATT, CDR2 SNEGSKA (reference sequence). The CDR3 nucleotides read TGCAGTGCTAGAGTGTTGGGGGGGACAGGTCCCACCGGGGAGCTGTTTTTT. Encoded protein: CSARVLGGTGPTGELFF.

This clonotype was counted at least ten times. The chain has TRBV29-1 and TRBJ2-1, with D unclear. The V gene's germline CDR1 is SQVTM and CDR2 ANQGSEA. V lost 4 bases to trimming and J lost 1 base, with 8 bases between them. CDR3 length: 13 residues. This chain's CDR3 is CSVVAVSYNEQFF. The CDR3 DNA sequence: TGCAGCGTTGTTGCCGTTTCCTACAATGAGCAGTTCTTC.